The 30 T cell receptor beta chains reported below all come from one sample, sequenced in a study of OX40 agonist ivuxolimab in advanced cancers. The receptor library was made with the immunoSEQ multiplex PCR assay. Held by TCRdb, this immuneACCESS table contains in-frame sequences only and omits some clones. Under half of the omission traces to an unresolved V gene where checked; the cause of the rest is unknown. The table for this sample lists about 66,000 clones; about nine tenths of them were counted only once. 2.8% of the sample is held by the ten biggest clonotypes. The specimen was CD4+ or CD8+ T cells sorted from blood, collected in a trial of the OX40 agonist ivuxolimab. The receptors stem from an adult with an advanced solid tumor such as melanoma, head and neck, liver or kidney cancer.

This clone was recorded once. Its ends do not fully match the called genes, so a read error is possible. This chain links TRBV29-1 with TRBJ1-4, with 7 positions matching TRBD1. CDR3 size: 13 residues. Germline V gene data show CDR1 as SQVTM and CDR2 as ANQGSEA. The CDR3 protein is CSVEGQAVGELFF. The CDR3 DNA is TGCAGCGTCGAAGGACAGGCGGTGGGGGAACTGTTTTTT.

The V gene is TRBV5-1, the J gene TRBJ2-1; 13 bases align to TRBD2. J gave up 8 bases and V 2 bases, and 7 bases lay outside the gene matches. The CDR3 sequence is 16 residues long. Germline assignment: CDR1 SGHRS and CDR2 YFSETQ. The CDR3: CASSFQTSGRWDEQFF. In nucleotides, the CDR3 is TGCGCCAGCAGCTTCCAGACTAGCGGGAGGTGGGATGAGCAGTTCTTC.

The chain couples TRBV18 to TRBJ2-7, with D uncertain. Germline CDR1 reads KGHSH; CDR2 reads LQKENI. The V and J ends lost 2 bases and 5 bases respectively, with 16 bases between them. CDR3 length equals 15 residues. The CDR3 reads CASSPEGQPTHEQYF. CDR3 DNA sequence: TGTGCCAGCTCACCAGAAGGGCAGCCGACTCACGAGCAGTACTTC.

The chain is built from TRBV7-8 and TRBJ2-2, with D possibly matching TRBD1 (6 bases). Germline CDR1 SGHVS, CDR2 FQNEAQ. Trimming took 5 bases from V and 1 from J, leaving 8 bases between them. This CDR3 region has 14 residues. CDR3 protein: CASSRDKNTGELFF. Here the CDR3 DNA reads TGTGCCAGCAGCAGGGACAAGAACACCGGGGAGCTGTTTTTT.

The chain recombines TRBV4-3 with TRBJ2-1; D gene ambiguous. The V gene lost 6 bases and the J gene lost 0 bases, with 15 bases spanning the gap. The CDR3 has 16 amino acids. Per germline, CDR1 LGHNA and CDR2 YSLEER. CDR3 bases: TGCGCCAGCAGTCTACAGTGGGATAGCTCCTACAATGAGCAGTTCTTC. This encodes CASSLQWDSSYNEQFF.

This chain uses TRBV7-9 with TRBJ2-7; possible D gene TRBD2, 6 bases. There are 16 residues in the CDR3. The V gene's germline CDR1 is SEHNR and CDR2 FQNEAQ (reference sequence). Trimming took off 4 bases at V and 1 base at J, with 17 bases between the two ends. CDR3 sequence reads: CASSYSGTGDSYEQYF. CDR3 nucleotides: TGTGCCAGCAGCTACTCCGGGACGGGAGATTCCTACGAGCAGTACTTC.

The V call is TRBV6-1, the J call TRBJ1-1, with D perhaps matching TRBD1 (5 bases). V shed 3 bases and J shed 2 bases, with 7 bases lying between them. The CDR3 runs to 13 residues. The germline CDR1 and CDR2 sequences are MNHNS and SASEGT. CDR3 coding DNA: TGTGCCAGCAGTGATGGGGGTAACACTGAAGCTTTCTTT. Translated, it gives CASSDGGNTEAFF.

The chain recombines TRBV15 with TRBJ2-5, with TRBD2 identical over 9 bases. Germline trimming cut 0 bases from V and 2 bases from J; bases unmatched to any gene: 4. This CDR3 is 16 amino acids long. Germline assignment: CDR1 LNHNV and CDR2 YYDKDF (reference sequence). The CDR3 coding sequence is TGTGCCACCAGCAGAGAGGGGACTAGCAGACAAGAGACCCAGTACTTC. Translated: CATSREGTSRQETQYF.

The V call is TRBV28, the J call TRBJ1-2, with D maybe TRBD1 (5 bases). The length of the CDR3 is 13 residues. V shed 6 bases and J shed 7 bases, with 15 bases lying between them. Germline lookup yields CDR1 MDHEN and CDR2 SYDVKM. The chain's CDR3 is CASRGVTRVGYTF. CDR3 DNA: TGTGCCAGCAGGGGGGTCACAAGGGTTGGCTACACCTTC.

The V and J genes are TRBV30 and TRBJ2-7; weak D call: TRBD2 (6 bases). With 0 bases removed from V and 5 bases from J, the gap between germline ends came to 14 bases. This CDR3 is 14 amino acids long. Germline CDR1 is GTSNPN and CDR2 is SVGIG (reference sequence). CDR3: CAWSVQRARDEQYF. CDR3 sequence (DNA): TGTGCCTGGAGTGTCCAGCGGGCTAGGGACGAGCAGTACTTC. Variable domain in full (rest from reference TRBV30 and TRBJ2-7): SQTIHQWPATLVQPVGSPLSLECTVEGTSNPNLYWYRQAAGRGLQLLFYSVGIGQISSEVPQNLSASRPQDRQFILSSKKLLLSDSGFYLCAWSVQRARDEQYFGPGTRLTVT.

The chain combines TRBV10-3 with TRBJ1-2; maybe TRBD1 (6 bases). Germline-derived CDR1 and CDR2 are ENHRY and SYGVKD. This CDR3 spans 16 amino acids. V shed 11 bases and J shed 4 bases, with 26 bases lying between them. CDR3 sequence: CAARREGARGLYGYTF. The CDR3 DNA sequence: TGTGCCGCAAGGCGAGAGGGTGCCAGGGGACTCTATGGCTACACCTTC.

The chain employs TRBV6-5 and TRBJ2-7; TRBD1 matches at 7 bases. Per germline, CDR1 MNHEY and CDR2 SVGAGI. This CDR3 spans 14 amino acids. J was trimmed by 5 bases and V by 0 bases; bases with no gene match: 4. The CDR3 reads CASSYSRQGNEQYF. The CDR3 nucleotides read TGTGCCAGCAGTTACTCGAGACAGGGTAACGAGCAGTACTTC.

This clone appeared a few times. This CDR3 reads CASSQLVAGTYEQYF. Here the CDR3 DNA reads TGCGCCAGCAGCCAACTGGTAGCGGGAACGTATGAGCAGTACTTC. This rearrangement joins TRBV4-1 to TRBJ2-7; 8 bases agree with TRBD2. The CDR3 length is 15 residues. After removal of 2 bases from V and 7 bases from J, the junction contained 10 bases not matched to a gene. Germline values: CDR1 MGHRA, CDR2 YSYEKL.

The chain uses TRBV14 and TRBJ2-7; D gene unclear. This CDR3 has 14 amino acids. V was trimmed by 4 bases and J by 3 bases, leaving 13 bases between them. Per the germline V gene, CDR1 is SGHDN and CDR2 is FVKESK. In DNA form, the CDR3 reads TGTGCCAGCAGCCCCCTCCATCTTATCTACGAGCAGTACTTC. Its translation: CASSPLHLIYEQYF.

The chain recombines TRBV5-4 with TRBJ2-1, with a tentative D call TRBD2 (6 bases). V gave up 4 bases and J gave up 2 bases, with 13 bases separating them. There are 15 residues in the CDR3. Germline loops: CDR1 SGHNT, CDR2 YYREEE (reference sequence). In DNA, the CDR3 is TGTGCCAGCAGCATTGATAGCGGCGCCTACAATGAGCAGTTCTTC. It codes for CASSIDSGAYNEQFF.

The chain uses TRBV7-9 and TRBJ1-3; tentatively, D is TRBD1 (6 bases). Looked up from germline, CDR1 is SEHNR and CDR2 is FQNEAQ (reference sequence). Trimming removed 3 bases from V and 1 base from J, with 10 bases in between. The CDR3 totals 15 residues. The CDR3: CASSFERGSGNTIYF. CDR3 bases: TGTGCCAGCAGCTTTGAAAGGGGGTCTGGAAACACCATATATTTT.

The chain is built from TRBV7-9 and TRBJ2-5, with 9 bases matching TRBD1. CDR3 length: 15 amino acids. J gave up 1 base and V 5 bases, and 5 bases lay outside the gene matches. Germline loops: CDR1 SEHNR, CDR2 FQNEAQ (reference sequence). Here the CDR3 DNA reads TGTGCCAGCAGCACAGGGACAGGGCCCCAAGAGACCCAGTACTTC. This encodes CASSTGTGPQETQYF.

This chain connects TRBV4-1 to TRBJ2-5, with D tentatively TRBD2 (7 bases). The V end lost 1 base, the J end lost 5 bases, and 17 bases lay between the germline ends. The germline V gene encodes CDR1 MGHRA and CDR2 YSYEKL. This CDR3 is built from 16 residues. CDR3 in DNA: TGCGCCAGCAGCCAAGGACCGGGACGGGGGGCCGAGACCCAGTACTTC. Protein: CASSQGPGRGAETQYF.

This chain uses TRBV10-3 with TRBJ2-5; D remains ambiguous. The length of the CDR3 is 11 residues. The V gene's germline CDR1 is ENHRY and CDR2 SYGVKD. V gave up 9 bases and J gave up 4 bases, with 9 bases separating them. The CDR3 loop reads CAIAAGETQYF. CDR3 sequence (DNA): TGTGCCATTGCCGCTGGAGAGACCCAGTACTTC.

The chain employs TRBV6-1 and TRBJ2-1; perhaps TRBD2 as D (6 bases). V was shortened by 6 bases and J by 12 bases, with 15 bases between the two germline ends. The CDR3 sequence is 12 residues long. CDR1 is MNHNS, CDR2 SASEGT, per germline. The CDR3 DNA follows: TGTGCCAGCAGGGAACTAGCCGCCGCGCAGTTCTTC. Encoded protein: CASRELAAAQFF.

This chain joins TRBV7-2 and TRBJ1-5; 11 positions match TRBD1. V lost 5 bases, J lost 5 bases, and 8 bases stayed unmatched. The length of the CDR3 is 16 residues. Germline CDR1 SGHTA, CDR2 FQGNSA. Here the CDR3 reads CASSPGDRGTDQPQHF. The DNA for the CDR3 is TGTGCCAGCAGCCCGGGGGACAGGGGGACTGATCAGCCCCAGCATTTT.

V is TRBV7-2 and J is TRBJ1-5, with a possible D match to TRBD1 (5 bases). Germline values: CDR1 SGHTA, CDR2 FQGNSA. Trimming took off 1 base at V and 6 bases at J, with 16 bases between the two ends. The CDR3 is 16 amino acids. DNA of the CDR3: TGTGCCAGCAGCTTAGTTTTAGGGCAGGGAGGTCAGCCCCAGCATTTT. Amino acid sequence: CASSLVLGQGGQPQHF. Full variable domain (rest looked up from reference TRBV7-2 and TRBJ1-5): GAGVSQSPSNKVTEKGKDVELRCDPISGHTALYWYRQSLGQGLEFLIYFQGNSAPDKSGLPSDRFSAERTGGSVSTLTIQRTQQEDSAVYLCASSLVLGQGGQPQHFGDGTRLSIL.

J is TRBJ1-1 and V is TRBV4-1; possible D gene TRBD1, 5 bases. There are 16 residues in the CDR3. V shed 1 base and J shed 1 base, with 13 bases lying between them. Germline V CDR1 and CDR2: MGHRA, YSYEKL. CDR3 bases: TGCGCCAGCAGCCAAGTGTTGCGACAGACGAACACTGAAGCTTTCTTT. This encodes CASSQVLRQTNTEAFF.

This rearrangement joins TRBV25-1 to TRBJ2-7; D is uncertain. Germline values: CDR1 MGHDK, CDR2 SYGVNS. V was cut by 5 bases and J by 3 bases, with 5 bases left in between. The CDR3 is made up of 11 amino acids. The CDR3 DNA follows: TGTGCCAGCAGTCGGCTCTACGAGCAGTACTTC. Protein sequence: CASSRLYEQYF.

The chain links TRBV11-2 to TRBJ2-5, with D unresolved. There are 12 residues in the CDR3. The germline V gene encodes CDR1 SGHAT and CDR2 FQNNGV. Trimming cost V 4 bases and J 2 bases, with 5 bases left between them. Here the CDR3 DNA reads TGTGCCAGCAGCTACAATCAAGAGACCCAGTACTTC. This sequence encodes CASSYNQETQYF.

The V gene is TRBV5-3, the J gene TRBJ2-3, with a possible D match to TRBD2 (5 bases). TRBV5-3 is designated an ORF whose function remains uncertain. This CDR3 contains 16 residues. Trimming cost V 3 bases and J 2 bases, with 16 bases left between them. CDR3 sequence reads: CARSYRTVTPTDTQYF. The CDR3 DNA sequence: TGTGCCAGAAGCTATAGGACTGTTACCCCCACAGATACGCAGTATTTT.

The chain recombines TRBV6-1 with TRBJ2-5; D is possibly TRBD2 (5 bases). The end of the DNA fits TRBJ2-7 better, so the J call may be wrong. Germline V gene data show CDR1 as MNHNS and CDR2 as SASEGT. The CDR3 is 15 residues long. CDR3 nucleotide sequence: TGTGCCAGCAGTGAAAATGAGCGGAGAGGCTACGAGCAGTACTTC. Amino acids: CASSENERRGYEQYF.

The gene calls are TRBV19 and TRBJ2-1; 7 bases align to TRBD1. CDR1 and CDR2 (germline): LNHDA, SQIVND (reference sequence). CDR3 length: 14 amino acids. Trimming cost V 8 bases and J 4 bases; bases outside gene matches: 8. The CDR3 nucleotides are TGTGCCAGTTCTAGGGACAGTCGATACAATGAGCAGTTCTTC. Translated: CASSRDSRYNEQFF.

CDR3 nucleotide sequence: TGTGCCAGCAGCTTGTCCGCCTACGAGCAGTACTTC. Amino acid sequence: CASSLSAYEQYF. V gene TRBV28 combines with J gene TRBJ2-5; D not certain. Gene TRBJ2-7 matches the end of the DNA better, so the J call may be wrong. Germline V gives CDR1 MDHEN, CDR2 SYDVKM. This CDR3 is built from 12 residues.

The chain carries TRBV6-5 and TRBJ2-5; TRBD2 agrees at 11 bases. The V segment lost 7 bases and the J segment 4 bases; nucleotides outside the gene matches: 2. CDR1 is MNHEY, CDR2 SVGAGI, per germline. This CDR3 contains 13 residues. In DNA form, the CDR3 reads TGTGCCAGCACCGGACTAGCGGGAGAGACCCAGTACTTC. Residues: CASTGLAGETQYF.